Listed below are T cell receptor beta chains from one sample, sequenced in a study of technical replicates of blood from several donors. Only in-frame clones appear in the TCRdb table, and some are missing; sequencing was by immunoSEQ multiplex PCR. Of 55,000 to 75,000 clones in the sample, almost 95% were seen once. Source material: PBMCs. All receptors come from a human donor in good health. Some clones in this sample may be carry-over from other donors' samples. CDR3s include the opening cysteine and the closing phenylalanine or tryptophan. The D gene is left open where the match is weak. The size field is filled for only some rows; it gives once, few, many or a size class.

cdr3_nt: TGTGCCAGCAGCTTGGTACAAGGGGGTTCACCCCTCCACTTT; cdr3_aa: CASSLVQGGSPLHF; clone_size: few; j_call: TRBJ1-6; d_call: .; v_call: TRBV5-5
cdr3_nt: TGTGCTAGTGGTTTGGTGGGAGTGTACAATGAGCAGTTCTTC; cdr3_aa: CASGLVGVYNEQFF; clone_size: .; j_call: TRBJ2-1; d_call: .; v_call: TRBV12-5
cdr3_nt: TGTGCCAGCAGCTTGGCGGTCGGGGGTGGAAACACCATATATTTT; cdr3_aa: CASSLAVGGGNTIYF; clone_size: few; j_call: TRBJ1-3; d_call: .; v_call: TRBV5-5
cdr3_nt: TGTGCCAGTAGTCAAAACAGGGGTGAGGGTCAGCCCCAGCATTTT; cdr3_aa: CASSQNRGEGQPQHF; clone_size: .; j_call: TRBJ1-5; d_call: TRBD1; v_call: TRBV19
cdr3_nt: TGTGCCAGCAGCTTAGCGGGAGACCCCGGCGAGCAGTACTTC; cdr3_aa: CASSLAGDPGEQYF; clone_size: .; j_call: TRBJ2-7; d_call: .; v_call: TRBV7-2
cdr3_nt: TGCGCCAGCAGCCCTGCAGGGGGCTCTGGGGCCAACGTCCTGACTTTC; cdr3_aa: CASSPAGGSGANVLTF; clone_size: .; j_call: TRBJ2-6; d_call: TRBD1; v_call: TRBV4-1
cdr3_nt: TGTGCCATCAGTGGAGCTTCTAGCGGGCCCACAGATACGCAGTATTTT; cdr3_aa: CAISGASSGPTDTQYF; clone_size: .; j_call: TRBJ2-3; d_call: TRBD2; v_call: TRBV10-3
cdr3_nt: TGTGCCAGCTCCCTAGCGGGAGGGCTCCGCTCCTACAATGAGCAGTTCTTC; cdr3_aa: CASSLAGGLRSYNEQFF; clone_size: .; j_call: TRBJ2-1; d_call: TRBD2; v_call: TRBV7-6
cdr3_nt: TGTGCCAGCAGCAGGGGGACAGGGAGAAATGAAAAACTGTTTTTT; cdr3_aa: CASSRGTGRNEKLFF; clone_size: .; j_call: TRBJ1-4; d_call: TRBD1; v_call: TRBV13
cdr3_nt: TGTGCCGGGACAGGATCCTATAATTCACCCCTCCACTTT; cdr3_aa: CAGTGSYNSPLHF; clone_size: .; j_call: TRBJ1-6; d_call: TRBD1; v_call: TRBV30
cdr3_nt: TGTGCCAGCAGCTTGACAGTAGAAGAGACCCAGTACTTC; cdr3_aa: CASSLTVEETQYF; clone_size: .; j_call: TRBJ2-5; d_call: .; v_call: TRBV7-7
cdr3_nt: TGTGCCAGCAGTTACGCCGGGACTAGCGCCTCCTACGAGCAGTACTTC; cdr3_aa: CASSYAGTSASYEQYF; clone_size: .; j_call: TRBJ2-7; d_call: TRBD2; v_call: TRBV6-5
cdr3_nt: TGTGCCAGCAGCCTCTCGAGCGGGAGACTCGAGCAGTACTTC; cdr3_aa: CASSLSSGRLEQYF; clone_size: .; j_call: TRBJ2-7; d_call: TRBD2; v_call: TRBV7-2
cdr3_nt: TGTGCCAGCAGCTTAGCAGGAGGGGGCAGTGAAGCTTTCTTT; cdr3_aa: CASSLAGGGSEAFF; clone_size: .; j_call: TRBJ1-1; d_call: TRBD1; v_call: TRBV7-8
cdr3_nt: TGTGCCAGCAGTGGACAGGGGAGGACTAATGAAAAACTGTTTTTT; cdr3_aa: CASSGQGRTNEKLFF; clone_size: .; j_call: TRBJ1-4; d_call: TRBD1; v_call: TRBV6-7
cdr3_nt: TGTGCCAGCAGTCTAGCGGGGGGATACCCCTACAATGAGCAGTTCTTC; cdr3_aa: CASSLAGGYPYNEQFF; clone_size: .; j_call: TRBJ2-1; d_call: TRBD2; v_call: TRBV7-3